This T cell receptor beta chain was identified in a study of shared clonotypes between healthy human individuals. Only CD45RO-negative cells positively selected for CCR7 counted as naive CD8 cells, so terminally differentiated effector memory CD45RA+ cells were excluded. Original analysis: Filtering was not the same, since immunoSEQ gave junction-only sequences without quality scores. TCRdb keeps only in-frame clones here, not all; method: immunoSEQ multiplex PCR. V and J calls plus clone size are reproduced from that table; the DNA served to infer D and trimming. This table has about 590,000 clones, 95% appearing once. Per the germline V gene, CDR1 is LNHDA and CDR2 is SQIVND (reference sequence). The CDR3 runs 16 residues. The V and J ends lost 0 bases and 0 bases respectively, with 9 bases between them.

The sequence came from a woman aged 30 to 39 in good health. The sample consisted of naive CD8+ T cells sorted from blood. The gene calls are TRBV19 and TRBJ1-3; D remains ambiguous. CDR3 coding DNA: TGTGCCAGTAGTATAGAAGGAACGAGCTCTGGAAACACCATATATTTT. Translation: CASSIEGTSSGNTIYF. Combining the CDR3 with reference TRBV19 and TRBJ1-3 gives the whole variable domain DGGITQSPKYLFRKEGQNVTLSCEQNLNHDAMYWYRQDPGQGLRLIYYSQIVNDFQKGDIAEGYSVSREKKESFPLTVTSAQKNPTAFYLCASSIEGTSSGNTIYFGEGSWLTVV.